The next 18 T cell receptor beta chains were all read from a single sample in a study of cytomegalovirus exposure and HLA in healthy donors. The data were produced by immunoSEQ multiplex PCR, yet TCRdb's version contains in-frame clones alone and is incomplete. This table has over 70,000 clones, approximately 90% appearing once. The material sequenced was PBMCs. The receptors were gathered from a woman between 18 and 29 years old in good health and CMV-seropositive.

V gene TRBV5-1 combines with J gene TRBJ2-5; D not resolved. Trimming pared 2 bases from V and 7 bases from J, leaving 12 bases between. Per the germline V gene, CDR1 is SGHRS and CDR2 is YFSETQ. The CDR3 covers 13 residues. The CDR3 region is CASSFGVFGTQYF. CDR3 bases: TGCGCCAGCAGCTTTGGAGTATTTGGGACCCAGTACTTC.

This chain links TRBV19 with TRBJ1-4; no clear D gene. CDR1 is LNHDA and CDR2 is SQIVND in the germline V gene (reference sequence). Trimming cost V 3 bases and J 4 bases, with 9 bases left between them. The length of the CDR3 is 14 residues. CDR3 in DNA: TGTGCCAGTAGTATGATGGGCAATAATGAAAAACTGTTTTTT. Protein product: CASSMMGNNEKLFF.

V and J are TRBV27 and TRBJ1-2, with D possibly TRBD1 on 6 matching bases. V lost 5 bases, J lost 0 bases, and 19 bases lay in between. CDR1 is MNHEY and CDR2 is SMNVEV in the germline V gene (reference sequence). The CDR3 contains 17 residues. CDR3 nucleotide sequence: TGTGCCAGCAGTCCTTTAGGACAGCCAGAACCTAACTATGGCTACACCTTC. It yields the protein CASSPLGQPEPNYGYTF.

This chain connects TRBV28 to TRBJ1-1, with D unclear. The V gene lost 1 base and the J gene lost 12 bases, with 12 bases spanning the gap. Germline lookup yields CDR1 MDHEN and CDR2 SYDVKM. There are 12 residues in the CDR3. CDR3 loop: CASSLLGGKTFF. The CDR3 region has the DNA TGTGCCAGCAGTTTATTGGGCGGGAAAACTTTCTTT.

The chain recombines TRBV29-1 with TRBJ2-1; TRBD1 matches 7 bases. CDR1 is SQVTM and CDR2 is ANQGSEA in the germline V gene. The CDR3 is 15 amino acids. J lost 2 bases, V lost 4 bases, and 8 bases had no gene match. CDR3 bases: TGCAGCGTTGTCGAGGGGGCGATCCCCTACAATGAGCAGTTCTTC. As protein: CSVVEGAIPYNEQFF.

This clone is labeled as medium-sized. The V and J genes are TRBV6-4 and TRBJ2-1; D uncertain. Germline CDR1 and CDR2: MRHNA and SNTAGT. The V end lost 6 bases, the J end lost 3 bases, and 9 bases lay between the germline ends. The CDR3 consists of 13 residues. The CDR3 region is CASSAENYNEQFF. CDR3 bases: TGTGCCAGCAGCGCGGAGAACTACAATGAGCAGTTCTTC.

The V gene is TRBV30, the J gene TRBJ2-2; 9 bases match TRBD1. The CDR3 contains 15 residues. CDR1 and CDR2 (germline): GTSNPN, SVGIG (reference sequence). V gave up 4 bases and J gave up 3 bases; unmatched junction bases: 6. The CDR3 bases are TGTGCCTGGAAACAACAGGGGGCGGACACCGGGGAGCTGTTTTTT. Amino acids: CAWKQQGADTGELFF.

In nucleotides, the CDR3 is TGTGCCAGCAGTTTTAGACAGACGAACACCGGGGAGCTGTTTTTT. Residues: CASSFRQTNTGELFF. The chain recombines TRBV27 with TRBJ2-2; perhaps TRBD1 as D (5 bases). The CDR3 consists of 15 residues. Trimming took 3 bases from V and 0 from J, leaving 8 bases between them. Germline CDR1 MNHEY, CDR2 SMNVEV (reference sequence).

DNA of the CDR3: TGTGCCTGGAGTGTACGACAGGGCAGTAATCAGCCCCAGCATTTT. As protein: CAWSVRQGSNQPQHF. The chain couples TRBV30 to TRBJ1-5; 7 bases line up with TRBD1. The CDR3 runs 15 residues. V shed 0 bases and J 4 bases; nucleotides not matched to a gene: 6. Germline assignment: CDR1 GTSNPN and CDR2 SVGIG (reference sequence).

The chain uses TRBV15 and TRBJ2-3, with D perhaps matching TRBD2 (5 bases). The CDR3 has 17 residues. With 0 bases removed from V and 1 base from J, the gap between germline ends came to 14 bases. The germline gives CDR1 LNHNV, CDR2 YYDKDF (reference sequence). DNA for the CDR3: TGTGCCACCAGCAGAGAGCGGCTAAGCGGTCGCACAGATACGCAGTATTTT. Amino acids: CATSRERLSGRTDTQYF.

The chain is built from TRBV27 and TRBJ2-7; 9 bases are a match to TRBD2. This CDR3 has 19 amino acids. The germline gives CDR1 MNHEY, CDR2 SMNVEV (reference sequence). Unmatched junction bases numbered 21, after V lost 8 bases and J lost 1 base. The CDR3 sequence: CASSEAAGLAGPPSYEQYF. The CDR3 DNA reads TGTGCCAGCTCCGAAGCGGCCGGGCTAGCGGGACCCCCTTCCTACGAGCAGTACTTC.

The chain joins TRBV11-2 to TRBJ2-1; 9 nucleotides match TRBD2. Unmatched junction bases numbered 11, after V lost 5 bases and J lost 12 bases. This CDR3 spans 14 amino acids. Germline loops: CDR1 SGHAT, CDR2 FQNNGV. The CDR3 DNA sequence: TGTGCCAGCAGCCCCGACTTACTAGCGGGTGCGCAGTTCTTC. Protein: CASSPDLLAGAQFF.

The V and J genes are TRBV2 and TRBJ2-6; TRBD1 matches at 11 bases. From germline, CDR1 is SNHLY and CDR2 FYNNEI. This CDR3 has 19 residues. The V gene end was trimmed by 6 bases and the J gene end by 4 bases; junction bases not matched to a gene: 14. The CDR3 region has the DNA TGTGCCAGCAGGGTTACCAGGACAGGGGGCGCGGACGGGGCCAACGTCCTGACTTTC. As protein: CASRVTRTGGADGANVLTF.

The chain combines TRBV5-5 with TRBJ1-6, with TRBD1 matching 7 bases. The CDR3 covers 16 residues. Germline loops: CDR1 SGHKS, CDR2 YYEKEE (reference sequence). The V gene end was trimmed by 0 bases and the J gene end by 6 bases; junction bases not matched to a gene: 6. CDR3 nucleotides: TGTGCCAGCAGCTTGGGGGGGTGGACAGGTAATTCACCCCTCCACTTT. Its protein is CASSLGGWTGNSPLHF.

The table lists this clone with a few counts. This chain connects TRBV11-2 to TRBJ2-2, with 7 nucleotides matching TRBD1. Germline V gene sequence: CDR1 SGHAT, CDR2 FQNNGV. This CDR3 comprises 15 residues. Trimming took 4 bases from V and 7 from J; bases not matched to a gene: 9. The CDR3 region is CASSSPDRALGELFF. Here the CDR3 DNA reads TGTGCCAGCAGCTCGCCCGACAGGGCTCTCGGGGAGCTGTTTTTT.

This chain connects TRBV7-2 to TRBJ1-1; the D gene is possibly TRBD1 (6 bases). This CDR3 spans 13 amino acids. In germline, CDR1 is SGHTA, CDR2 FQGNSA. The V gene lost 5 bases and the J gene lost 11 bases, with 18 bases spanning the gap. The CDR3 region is CASSLGGPGFAFF. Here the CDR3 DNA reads TGTGCCAGCAGCCTCGGGGGGCCGGGGTTCGCTTTCTTT.

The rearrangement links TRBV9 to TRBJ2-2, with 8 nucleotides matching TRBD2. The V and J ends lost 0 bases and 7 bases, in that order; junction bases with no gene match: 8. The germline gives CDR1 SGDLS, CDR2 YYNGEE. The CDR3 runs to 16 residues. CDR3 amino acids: CASSVEDGGAVGELFF. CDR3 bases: TGTGCCAGCAGCGTAGAGGACGGGGGGGCGGTCGGGGAGCTGTTTTTT.

CDR3 sequence: CASSEATTTGQYF. The CDR3, as DNA: TGTGCCAGCAGTGAAGCGACTACTACTGGGCAGTACTTC. The chain couples TRBV25-1 to TRBJ2-7, with D possibly TRBD2 on 5 matching bases. The CDR3 runs to 13 residues. Germline assignment: CDR1 MGHDK and CDR2 SYGVNS. V shed 2 bases and J shed 9 bases, with 14 bases lying between them.